This TCR beta chain came from a study of preoperative IRX-2 immunotherapy in early breast cancer (dated 2019 in TCRdb). There are 13 amino acids in the CDR3, from cysteine to phenylalanine inclusive. The DNA shown is the 39-base CDR3, in frame from base 1. Trimming takes 10 bases from V and 1 base from J, and the germline ends sit 13 bases apart. CDR1 SNHLY and CDR2 FYNNEI were looked up in the germline V gene. A word on this clone: Its antigen has not been determined. One base away there is no much larger clone; base qualities are not given.

The meaning of the sample's treatment or condition label: preoperative locoregional IRX-2 cytokine immunotherapy. The samples were obtained from a phase Ib study that tested preoperative, locoregional IRX-2 cytokine immunotherapy meant to prime immune responses. Before surgery, IRX-2 was given to the donors, who were patients with early-stage breast cancer. Libraries were constructed by the immunoSEQ multiplex PCR assay. TCRdb holds this immuneACCESS table with in-frame rearrangements only. Some clones are missing; in checked studies, unresolved V genes explain under half, and the rest has no known cause. Present in this sample are about 43,000 clones, just under 95% of which were seen just once. In total, the top ten clones hold about 1.6% of the sample.

The TCR originated in a human donor with breast cancer. Sequenced here: tumor tissue, sampled after IRX-2 immunotherapy. The chain employs TRBV2 and TRBJ1-1; no D gene call is confident. Here is the DNA: TGTGCCAACGAAGGCCCGTCGAACACTGAAGCTTTCTTT. Its protein product is CANEGPSNTEAFF.